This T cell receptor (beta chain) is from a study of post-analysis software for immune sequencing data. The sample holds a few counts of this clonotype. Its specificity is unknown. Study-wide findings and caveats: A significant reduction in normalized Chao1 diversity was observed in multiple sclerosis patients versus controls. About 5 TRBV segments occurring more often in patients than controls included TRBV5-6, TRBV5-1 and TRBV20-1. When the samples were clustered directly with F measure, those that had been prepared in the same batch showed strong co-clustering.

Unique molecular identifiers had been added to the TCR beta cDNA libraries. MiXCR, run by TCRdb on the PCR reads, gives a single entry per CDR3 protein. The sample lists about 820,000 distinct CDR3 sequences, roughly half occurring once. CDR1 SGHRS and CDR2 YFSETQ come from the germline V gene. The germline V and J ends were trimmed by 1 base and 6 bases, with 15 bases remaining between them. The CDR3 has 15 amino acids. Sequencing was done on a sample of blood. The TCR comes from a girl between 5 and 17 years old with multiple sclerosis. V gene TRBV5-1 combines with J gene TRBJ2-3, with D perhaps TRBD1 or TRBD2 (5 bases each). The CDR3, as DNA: TGCGCCAGCAGCTTGCGGCAGACCGAGGGGGATACGCAGTATTTT. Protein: CASSLRQTEGDTQYF.